This TCR beta chain was sequenced for a study of Graves' ophthalmopathy and Graves' hyperthyroidism. Whole-study results and caveats: Separation of ophthalmopathy from stable hyperthyroidism was achieved by a 13-signature model, at approximately 88% sensitivity and 81.08% specificity.

This clonotype was seen repeatedly, ten times or more. Its antigen is not known. Under 3 months in duration, the ophthalmopathy in affected donors had moderate-to-severe activity, CAS ≥3 and NOSPECS ≥4. The diagnosis was founded upon clinical symptoms, serum thyroxine, TRAb, thyroid ultrasound and orbital computed tomography. The source of the PBMCs was more than 9.5 ml of fresh peripheral blood. Amplification from RNA transcripts yielded the TCR beta CDR3 regions. HTBI primers served in a first-round RT-PCR, which a second-round multiplex PCR followed. TCRdb redid the calling of the multiplex PCR reads with MiXCR, one entry per CDR3 protein. The table lists about 400,000 distinct CDR3 sequences, 15% to 20% of them singletons. This TCR came from a woman younger than 30 with Graves' ophthalmopathy. The source material was peripheral blood.

CDR3 sequence: CAISDEGVGYEQYF. DNA for the CDR3: TGTGCCATCAGTGACGAGGGAGTAGGCTACGAGCAGTACTTC. The chain carries TRBV10-3 and TRBJ2-7; perhaps TRBD2 as D (5 bases). CDR1 and CDR2 from the germline V gene are ENHRY and SYGVKD. With 3 bases removed from V and 3 bases from J, the gap between germline ends came to 12 bases. The CDR3 covers 14 residues.